What follows describes a single T cell receptor beta chain. The antigen remains undetermined. This specimen belongs to a study of T cell responses to AZD1222 COVID-19 vaccine. Study-wide results and caveats: Reportedly, nearly half the spike-specific TCRs target unmutated variant regions. Repertoire sampling was restricted to post-peak T cell response timepoints. Donors were largely white British and mainly female; clonal diversity was possibly underestimated. The study identified only a handful of AZD1222 recipients as seropositive at baseline.

The CDR3 totals 17 residues. V was clipped by 6 bases and J by 2 bases, with 23 bases between them. In germline, CDR1 is MDHEN, CDR2 SYDVKM. Generated by immunoSEQ multiplex PCR, the TCRdb table keeps only in-frame clones and is missing some. This sample has 130,000 or so clones, with 90% found just once. This TCR derives from an adult who received the MenACWY meningococcal vaccine as a control. The input for sequencing was peripheral blood, taken 28 days after the second dose of the MenACWY control vaccine. The chain couples TRBV28 to TRBJ2-7; D might be TRBD1 (6 bases). The chain's CDR3 is CASRQRLTSTGTYEQYF. CDR3 sequence (DNA): TGTGCCAGCAGGCAGAGATTGACGTCTACAGGGACCTACGAGCAGTACTTC.